The present TCR beta chain was sequenced within a study of CD8 T cells in Susac syndrome. cDNA came from roughly 0.53 to 1 ug RNA primed by random hexamers. The TCR beta CDR3 was amplified by immunoSEQ multiplex PCR across 54 Vbeta, 13 Jbeta. TCRdb fed the immunoSEQ multiplex PCR reads into MiXCR, producing one record per CDR3 protein. The top ten hold 0.14% of the sample, which has 150,000 or so distinct CDR3 sequences, 95% seen once. The clonotype was recovered from a human donor with Susac syndrome. Sequencing was carried out using CD4+ T cells from PBMCs.

This CDR3 is CASGLVVGSGSGNEQFF. CDR3 coding DNA: TGTGCTAGTGGTTTGGTAGTTGGTAGCGGGAGCGGAAATGAGCAGTTCTTC. The rearrangement joins TRBV12-5 to TRBJ2-1, with TRBD2 matching 9 bases. There are 17 residues in the CDR3. J was trimmed by 7 bases and V by 0 bases; bases with no gene match: 10. CDR1 is LGHNT, CDR2 FRNRAP, per germline.